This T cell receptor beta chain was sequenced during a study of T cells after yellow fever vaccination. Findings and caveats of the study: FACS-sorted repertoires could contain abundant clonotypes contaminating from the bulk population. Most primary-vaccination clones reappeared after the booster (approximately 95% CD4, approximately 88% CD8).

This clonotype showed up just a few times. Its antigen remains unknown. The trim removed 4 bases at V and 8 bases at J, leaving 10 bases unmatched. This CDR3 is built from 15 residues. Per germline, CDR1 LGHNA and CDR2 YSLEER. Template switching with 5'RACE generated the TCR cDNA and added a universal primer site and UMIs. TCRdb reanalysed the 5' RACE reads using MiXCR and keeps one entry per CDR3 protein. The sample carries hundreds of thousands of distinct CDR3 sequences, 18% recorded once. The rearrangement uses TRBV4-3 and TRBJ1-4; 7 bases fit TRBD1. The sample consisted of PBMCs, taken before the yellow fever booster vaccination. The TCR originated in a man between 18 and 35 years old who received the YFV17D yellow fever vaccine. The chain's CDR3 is CASSRPTGLREKLFF. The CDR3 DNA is TGCGCCAGCAGCCGACCGACAGGGTTACGAGAAAAACTGTTTTTT.